The subject of this entry is one T cell receptor (beta chain). Per the study methods: Estimation of nucleated cell counts was performed using reference gene primer amplification. Sequencing was performed with immunoSEQ multiplex PCR; in TCRdb, only in-frame clones are kept and a portion is missing. V and J calls and clone size come straight from that table; D and trimming were deduced from the DNA. Among some 80,000 clones listed, about 88% were seen once. This specimen comes from a study of blood T cell repertoires in COVID-19. CDR1 SGDLS and CDR2 YYNGEE come from the germline V gene. V shed 3 bases and J shed 8 bases, with 14 bases lying between them. This CDR3 region has 13 residues.

The TCR sequence derives from a human donor in a cohort sampled during active COVID-19. The rearrangement joins TRBV9 to TRBJ1-2, with a tentative D call TRBD1 (5 bases). Material for sequencing was peripheral blood. The CDR3 DNA reads as TGTGCCAGCAGCGAACAGGTTCATGAGGGCTACACCTTC. It is translated as CASSEQVHEGYTF.